The TCR beta chain under discussion was sequenced for a study of human CD4 T cells and Enterobacteriaceae. Detection sensitivity for ex vivo total memory CD4+ was one cell in 200,000. Clones were read by immunoSEQ multiplex PCR, and TCRdb kept only the in-frame ones, dropping some. The repertoire has about 29,000 clones, approximately 82% of them found once; the top ten carry around 1.5%. Memory CD4+ T cells were sorted as all CD4+ cells except CD45RA+CCR7+CD95- naive cells, over 95% pure. CD4 and CD14 magnetic microbeads positively selected total CD4+ T cells and monocytes. This CDR3 is built from 17 residues. With 0 bases removed from V and 1 base from J, the gap between germline ends came to 12 bases. Germline assignment: CDR1 KGHSH and CDR2 LQKENI.

The gene calls are TRBV18 and TRBJ1-4, with D uncertain. The sample was memory CD4+ T cells from blood. This sequence was found in a human donor in good health. CDR3 residues: CASSPPGLRGTNEKLFF. CDR3 in DNA: TGTGCCAGCTCACCACCGGGCCTCCGGGGAACTAATGAAAAACTGTTTTTT.